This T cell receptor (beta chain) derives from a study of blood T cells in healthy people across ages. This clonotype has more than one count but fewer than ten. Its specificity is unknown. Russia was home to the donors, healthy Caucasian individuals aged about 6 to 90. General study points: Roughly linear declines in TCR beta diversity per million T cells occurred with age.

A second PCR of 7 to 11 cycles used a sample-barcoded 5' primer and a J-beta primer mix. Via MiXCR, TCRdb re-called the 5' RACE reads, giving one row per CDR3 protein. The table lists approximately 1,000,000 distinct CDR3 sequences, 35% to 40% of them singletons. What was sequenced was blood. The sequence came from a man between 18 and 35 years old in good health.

CDR3 bases: TGTGCCAGCAGCTTAGCCCTCTCTGGCTACACCTTC. The encoded protein is CASSLALSGYTF. V and J are TRBV7-2 and TRBJ1-2; D is undetermined. Germline V gene sequence: CDR1 SGHTA, CDR2 FQGNSA. V was clipped by 0 bases and J by 7 bases, with 6 bases between them. The CDR3 covers 12 residues.